This T cell receptor (beta chain) derives from a study of T-cell reconstitution after alpha-beta-depleted transplantation in children. Trimming took off 3 bases at V and 7 bases at J, with 10 bases between the two ends. CDR3 length: 14 amino acids. Germline V gene sequence: CDR1 MDHEN, CDR2 SYDVKM. Unique molecular identifiers were used in preparing the TCRbeta library. In TCRdb, the PCR reads were re-called with MiXCR into one record per CDR3 protein. Of 150,000 to 200,000 distinct CDR3 sequences in the sample, 13% to 15% are singletons; the top ten hold 13%. This clonotype was observed at least ten times.

The material was PBMCs from the stem cell graft donor, obtained from the stem cell graft. The receptor comes from a human donor who donated a stem cell graft to a child with acute lymphoblastic leukemia. The chain carries TRBV28 and TRBJ1-6; D is unresolved. CDR3 region: CASSFPTLNSPLHF. The CDR3 DNA is TGTGCCAGCAGTTTCCCAACCTTAAATTCACCCCTCCACTTT.